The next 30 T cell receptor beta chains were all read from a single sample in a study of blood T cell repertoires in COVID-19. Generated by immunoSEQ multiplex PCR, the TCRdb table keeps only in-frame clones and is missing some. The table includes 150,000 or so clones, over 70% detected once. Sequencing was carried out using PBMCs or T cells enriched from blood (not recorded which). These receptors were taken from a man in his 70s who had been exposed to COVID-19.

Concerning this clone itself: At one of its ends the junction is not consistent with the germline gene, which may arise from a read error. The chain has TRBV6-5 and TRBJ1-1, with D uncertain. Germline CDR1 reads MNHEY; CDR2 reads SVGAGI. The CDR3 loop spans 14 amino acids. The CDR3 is CASSPSAAAVTLSF. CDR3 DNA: TGTGCCAGCAGTCCCTCCGCGGCAGCAGTTACTCTCTCCTTT.

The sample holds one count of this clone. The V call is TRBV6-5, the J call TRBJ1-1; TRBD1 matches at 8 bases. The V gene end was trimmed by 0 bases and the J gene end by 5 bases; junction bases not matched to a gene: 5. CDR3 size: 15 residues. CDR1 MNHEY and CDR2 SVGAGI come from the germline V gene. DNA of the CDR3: TGTGCCAGCAGTTACTCGCACCAGGGGGCTACTGAAGCTTTCTTT. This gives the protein CASSYSHQGATEAFF.

CDR3 bases: TGTGCCAGCAGCTTGGGACAGCTGAATAGCAATCAGCCCCAGCATTTT. It encodes CASSLGQLNSNQPQHF. The genes are TRBV5-7 and TRBJ1-5; weak D call: TRBD1 (5 bases). TRBV5-7 is labeled an ORF, and its function is uncertain. Trimming pared 0 bases from V and 0 bases from J, leaving 10 bases between. The CDR3 runs to 16 residues.

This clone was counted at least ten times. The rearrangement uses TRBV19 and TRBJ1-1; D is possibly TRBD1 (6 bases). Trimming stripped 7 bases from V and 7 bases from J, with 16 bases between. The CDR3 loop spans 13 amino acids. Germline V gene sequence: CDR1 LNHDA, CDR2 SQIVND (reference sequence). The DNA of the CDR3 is TGTGCCAGTAATCAGGGAAGGGGGATTGAAGCTTTCTTT. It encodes CASNQGRGIEAFF.

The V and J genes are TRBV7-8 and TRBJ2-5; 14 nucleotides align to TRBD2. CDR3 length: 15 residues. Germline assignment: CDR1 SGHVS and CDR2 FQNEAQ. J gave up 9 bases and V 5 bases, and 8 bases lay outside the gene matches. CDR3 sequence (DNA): TGTGCCAGCAGCGTGGGACTAGCGGGGGCAAGGGCCCAGTACTTC. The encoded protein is CASSVGLAGARAQYF.

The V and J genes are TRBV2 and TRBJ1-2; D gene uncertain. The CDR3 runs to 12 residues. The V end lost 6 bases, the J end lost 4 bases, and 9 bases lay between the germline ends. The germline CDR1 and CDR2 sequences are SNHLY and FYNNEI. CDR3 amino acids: CASRATSYGYTF. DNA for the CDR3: TGTGCCAGCAGGGCCACATCCTATGGCTACACCTTC.

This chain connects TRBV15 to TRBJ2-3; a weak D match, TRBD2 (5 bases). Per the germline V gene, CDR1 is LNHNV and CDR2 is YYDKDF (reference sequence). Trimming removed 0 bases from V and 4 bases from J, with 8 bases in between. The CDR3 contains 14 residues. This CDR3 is CATSRDWRSDTQYF. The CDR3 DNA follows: TGTGCCACCAGCAGAGATTGGAGGTCAGATACGCAGTATTTT.

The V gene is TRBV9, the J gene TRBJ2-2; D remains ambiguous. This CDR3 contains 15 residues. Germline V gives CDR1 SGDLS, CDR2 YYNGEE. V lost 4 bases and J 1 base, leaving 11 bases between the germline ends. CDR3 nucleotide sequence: TGTGCCAGCAGCACCCAGATACAGAACACCGGGGAGCTGTTTTTT. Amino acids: CASSTQIQNTGELFF.

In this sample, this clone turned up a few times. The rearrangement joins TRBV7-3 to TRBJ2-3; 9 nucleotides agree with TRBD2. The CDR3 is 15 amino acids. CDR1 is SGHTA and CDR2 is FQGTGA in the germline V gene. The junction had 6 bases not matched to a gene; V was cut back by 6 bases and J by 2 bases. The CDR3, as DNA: TGTGCCAGCAGTCCCGGCGGGGGGGCCACAGATACGCAGTATTTT. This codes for CASSPGGGATDTQYF.

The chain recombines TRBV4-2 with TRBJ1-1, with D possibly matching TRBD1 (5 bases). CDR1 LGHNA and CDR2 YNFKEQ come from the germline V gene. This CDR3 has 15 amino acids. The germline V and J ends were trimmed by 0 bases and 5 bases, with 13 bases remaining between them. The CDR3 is CASSQDPPGVTEAFF. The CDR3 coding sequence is TGTGCCAGCAGCCAAGACCCCCCGGGGGTGACTGAAGCTTTCTTT.

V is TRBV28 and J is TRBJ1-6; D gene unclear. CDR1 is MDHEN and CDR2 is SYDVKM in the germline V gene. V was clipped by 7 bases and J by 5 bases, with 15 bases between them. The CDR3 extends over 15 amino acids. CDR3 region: CASNTPITNNSPLHF. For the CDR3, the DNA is TGTGCCAGCAACACACCGATTACCAATAATTCACCCCTCCACTTT.

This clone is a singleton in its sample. The CDR3 DNA reads as TGCGCCAGCAGTGAGTCCGCGCAGGGGGAGAAAGAAAAACTGTTTTTT. Its protein is CASSESAQGEKEKLFF. This sequence joins TRBV10-1 and TRBJ1-4, with 7 bases lining up with TRBD1. Trimming at V came to 0 bases and at J to 8 bases, leaving 9 bases not matched to a gene. The CDR3 covers 16 residues. Per the germline V gene, CDR1 is WNHNN and CDR2 is SYGVQD (reference sequence).

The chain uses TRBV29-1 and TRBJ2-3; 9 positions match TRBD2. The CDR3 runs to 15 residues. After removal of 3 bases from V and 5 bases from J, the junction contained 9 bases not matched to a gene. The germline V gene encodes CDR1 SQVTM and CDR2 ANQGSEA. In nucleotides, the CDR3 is TGCAGCGTTGAGAGAAGTAGCGGGGGTGTAGATACGCAGTATTTT. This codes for CSVERSSGGVDTQYF.

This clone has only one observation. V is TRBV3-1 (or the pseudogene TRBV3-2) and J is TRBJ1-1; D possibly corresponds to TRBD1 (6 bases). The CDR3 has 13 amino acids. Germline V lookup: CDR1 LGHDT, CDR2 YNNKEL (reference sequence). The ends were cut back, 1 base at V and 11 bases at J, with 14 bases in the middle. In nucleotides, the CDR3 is TGTGCCAGCAGCCAAGCACGGAGCCAGGGGGCTTTCTTT. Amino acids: CASSQARSQGAFF.

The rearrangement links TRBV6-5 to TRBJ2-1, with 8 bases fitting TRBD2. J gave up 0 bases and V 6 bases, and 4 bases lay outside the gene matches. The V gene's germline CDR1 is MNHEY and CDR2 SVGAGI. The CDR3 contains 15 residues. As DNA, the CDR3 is TGTGCCAGCAGCCGCGGGGGGAGCTCCTACAATGAGCAGTTCTTC. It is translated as CASSRGGSSYNEQFF.

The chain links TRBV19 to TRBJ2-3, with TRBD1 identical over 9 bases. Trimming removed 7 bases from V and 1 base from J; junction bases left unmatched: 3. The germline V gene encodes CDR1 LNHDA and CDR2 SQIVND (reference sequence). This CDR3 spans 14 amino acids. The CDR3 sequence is CASIRTGGTDTQYF. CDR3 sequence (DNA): TGTGCCAGTATTAGGACAGGGGGCACAGATACGCAGTATTTT.

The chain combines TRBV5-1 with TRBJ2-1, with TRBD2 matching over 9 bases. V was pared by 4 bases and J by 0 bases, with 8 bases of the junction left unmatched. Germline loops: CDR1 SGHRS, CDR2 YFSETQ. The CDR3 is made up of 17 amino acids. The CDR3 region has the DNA TGCGCCAGCAGCCCTCATATTAGCGGGAGCTCCTACAATGAGCAGTTCTTC. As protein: CASSPHISGSSYNEQFF.

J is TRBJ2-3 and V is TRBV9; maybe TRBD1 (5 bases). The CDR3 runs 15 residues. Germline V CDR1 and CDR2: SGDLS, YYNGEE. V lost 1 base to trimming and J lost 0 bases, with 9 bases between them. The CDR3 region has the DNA TGTGCCAGCAGCGTATATCAGGGAAGCACAGATACGCAGTATTTT. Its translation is CASSVYQGSTDTQYF.

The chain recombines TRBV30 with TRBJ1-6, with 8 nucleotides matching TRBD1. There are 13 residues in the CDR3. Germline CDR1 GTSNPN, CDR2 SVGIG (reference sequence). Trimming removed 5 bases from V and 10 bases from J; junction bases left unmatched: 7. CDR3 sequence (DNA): TGTGCCTGGGGCGGACAGGGTTCATCACCCCTCCACTTT. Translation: CAWGGQGSSPLHF. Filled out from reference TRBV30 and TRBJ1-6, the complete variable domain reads SQTIHQWPATLVQPVGSPLSLECTVEGTSNPNLYWYRQAAGRGLQLLFYSVGIGQISSEVPQNLSASRPQDRQFILSSKKLLLSDSGFYLCAWGGQGSSPLHFGNGTRLTVT.

The CDR3 reads CASSSSGTGSHEQYF. The CDR3 DNA reads TGCGCCAGCAGCAGCTCCGGGACAGGGTCCCACGAGCAGTACTTC. The chain couples TRBV5-1 to TRBJ2-7, with 9 bases identical to TRBD1. Germline V gene data show CDR1 as SGHRS and CDR2 as YFSETQ. Losses at the gene ends were 4 bases for V and 5 bases for J; bases not matched to a gene: 10. CDR3 length equals 15 residues.

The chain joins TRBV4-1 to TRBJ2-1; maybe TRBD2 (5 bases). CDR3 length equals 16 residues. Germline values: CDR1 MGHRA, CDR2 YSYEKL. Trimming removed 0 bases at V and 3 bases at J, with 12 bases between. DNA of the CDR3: TGCGCCAGCAGCCAAGATACCAGCGGCAACTACAATGAGCAGTTCTTC. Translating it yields CASSQDTSGNYNEQFF.

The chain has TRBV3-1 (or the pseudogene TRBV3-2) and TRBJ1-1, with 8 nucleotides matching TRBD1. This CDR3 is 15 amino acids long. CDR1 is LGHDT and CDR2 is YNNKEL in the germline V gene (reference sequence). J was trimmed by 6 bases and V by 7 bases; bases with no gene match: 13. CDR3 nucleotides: TGTGCCAGCACCAGGGGGCCGACTGGCGTGGCTGAAGCTTTCTTT. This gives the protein CASTRGPTGVAEAFF.

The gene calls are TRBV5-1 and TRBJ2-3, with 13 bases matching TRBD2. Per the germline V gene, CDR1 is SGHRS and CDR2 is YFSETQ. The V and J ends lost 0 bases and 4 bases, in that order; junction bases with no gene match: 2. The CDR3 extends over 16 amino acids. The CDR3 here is CASSLGTSGGADTQYF. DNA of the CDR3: TGCGCCAGCAGCTTGGGGACTAGCGGGGGAGCAGATACGCAGTATTTT.

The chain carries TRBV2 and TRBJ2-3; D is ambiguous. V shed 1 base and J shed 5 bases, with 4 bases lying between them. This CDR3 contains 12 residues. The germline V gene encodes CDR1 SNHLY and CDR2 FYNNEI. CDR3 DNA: TGTGCCAGCAGTGAAGGAGTAGATACGCAGTATTTT. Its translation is CASSEGVDTQYF.

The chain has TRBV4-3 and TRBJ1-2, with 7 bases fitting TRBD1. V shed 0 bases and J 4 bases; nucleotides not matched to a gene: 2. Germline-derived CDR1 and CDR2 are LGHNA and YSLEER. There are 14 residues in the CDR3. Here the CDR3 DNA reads TGCGCCAGCAGCCAAGATGGGACAGTCTATGGCTACACCTTC. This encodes CASSQDGTVYGYTF.

The DNA for the CDR3 is TGTGCCAGTAGTTCACCAGGGGCCTCCAATGAAAAACTGTTTTTT. Protein: CASSSPGASNEKLFF. The chain combines TRBV19 with TRBJ1-4; D may be TRBD1 (6 bases). This CDR3 region has 15 residues. The germline gives CDR1 LNHDA, CDR2 SQIVND (reference sequence). V was shortened by 5 bases and J by 5 bases, with 15 bases between the two germline ends.

The CDR3 sequence: CASSSLDREGNTIYF. The CDR3 coding sequence is TGTGCCAGCAGTTCCTTGGACAGGGAAGGGAACACCATATATTTT. The rearrangement joins TRBV6-5 to TRBJ1-3; TRBD1 matches at 8 bases. The germline V gene has CDR1 MNHEY and CDR2 SVGAGI. This CDR3 is built from 15 residues. Germline trimming cut 4 bases from V and 7 bases from J; bases unmatched to any gene: 9.

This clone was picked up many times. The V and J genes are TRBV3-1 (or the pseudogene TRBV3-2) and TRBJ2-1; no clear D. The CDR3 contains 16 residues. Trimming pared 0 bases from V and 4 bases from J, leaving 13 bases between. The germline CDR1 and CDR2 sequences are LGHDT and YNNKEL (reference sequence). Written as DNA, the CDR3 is TGTGCCAGCAGCCAAGATATGAGGTTGGAGTACAATGAGCAGTTCTTC. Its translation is CASSQDMRLEYNEQFF.

DNA for the CDR3: TGTGCCAGCAGCCAGGGCAGGGTGGGAGAGCAGTTCTTC. This encodes CASSQGRVGEQFF. The chain carries TRBV3-1 (or the pseudogene TRBV3-2) and TRBJ2-1; TRBD1 might be the D (5 bases). V lost 3 bases to trimming and J lost 10 bases, with 13 bases between them. From germline, CDR1 is LGHDT and CDR2 YNNKEL (reference sequence). There are 13 residues in the CDR3.

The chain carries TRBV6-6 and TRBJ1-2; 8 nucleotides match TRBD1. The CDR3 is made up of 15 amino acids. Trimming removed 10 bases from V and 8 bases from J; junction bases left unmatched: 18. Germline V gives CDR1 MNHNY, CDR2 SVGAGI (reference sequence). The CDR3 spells CATLPRGRGLGGYTF. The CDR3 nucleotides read TGTGCCACACTCCCAAGGGGCAGGGGGCTGGGAGGCTACACCTTC.